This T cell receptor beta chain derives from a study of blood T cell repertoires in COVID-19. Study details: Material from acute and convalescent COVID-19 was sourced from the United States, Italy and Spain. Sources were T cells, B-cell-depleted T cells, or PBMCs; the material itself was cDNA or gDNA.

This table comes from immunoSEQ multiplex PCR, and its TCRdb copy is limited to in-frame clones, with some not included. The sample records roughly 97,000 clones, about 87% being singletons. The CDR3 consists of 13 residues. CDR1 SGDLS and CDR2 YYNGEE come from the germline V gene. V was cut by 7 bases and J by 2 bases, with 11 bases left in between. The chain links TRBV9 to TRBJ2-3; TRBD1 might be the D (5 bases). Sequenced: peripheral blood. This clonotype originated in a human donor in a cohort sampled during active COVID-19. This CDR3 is CASSTALTDTQYF. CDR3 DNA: TGTGCCAGCTCGACAGCGCTCACAGATACGCAGTATTTT.